The rows below give T cell receptor beta chains drawn from one sample of a study of T cell repertoires in cytomegalovirus infection. TCRdb re-derived calls from the reads in MiXCR, one entry per CDR3 protein. There are roughly 310,000 distinct CDR3 sequences in the sample; about 17% occur only once, and around 11% lies in the top ten. The sample consisted of PBMCs. Receptors originate from a human donor in good health (CMV status not recorded). Some clones in this sample may be carry-over from other donors' samples. Each CDR3 is given with its conserved first and last residue. The order of the fields is D gene, clone size, J gene, V gene, CDR3 DNA, CDR3 protein. A D gene is named only where the DNA matches it firmly. Clone size is shown for a subset of rows, as once, few, many or a class of expanded clone.

TRBD2 | . | TRBJ2-1 | TRBV6-5 | TGTGCCAGCAGCTGGCTGGCGAGCGGGGGGGCTAATGAGCAGTTCTTC | CASSWLASGGANEQFF
. | many | TRBJ2-3 | TRBV6-6 | TGTGCCAGCAGTTACGTGGGAGGGGGCGCAGATACGCAGTATTTT | CASSYVGGGADTQYF
TRBD1 | . | TRBJ1-2 | TRBV12-3/TRBV12-4 | TGTGCCAGCAGTTCCCGGGACAGAAACTATGGCTACACCTTC | CASSSRDRNYGYTF
TRBD1 | many | TRBJ2-7 | TRBV7-9 | TGTGCCAGCAGCCCCCGGGACAGGGGGTCATACGAGCAGTACTTC | CASSPRDRGSYEQYF
TRBD1 | . | TRBJ2-7 | TRBV20-1 | TGCAGTGCTAGAAGTGGGACAGCGAACTACGAGCAGTACTTC | CSARSGTANYEQYF
. | few | TRBJ1-5 | TRBV28 | TGTGCCAGCAGAATGACGGTAGTATTGAGCAATCAGCCCCAGCATTTT | CASRMTVVLSNQPQHF
TRBD1 | few | TRBJ2-7 | TRBV20-1 | TGCAGTGCGGAATCCGGGACAGGGGGCGGCGAGCAGTACTTC | CSAESGTGGGEQYF
TRBD2 | once | TRBJ2-3 | TRBV20-1 | TGCAGTGCAATACCAAGCGGGGGCTCCACAGATACGCAGTATTTT | CSAIPSGGSTDTQYF
. | . | TRBJ2-5 | TRBV12-3/TRBV12-4 | TGTGCCAGCAGATCATCGGCTCGATCCGAGACCCAGTACTTC | CASRSSARSETQYF
TRBD1 | . | TRBJ2-2 | TRBV5-4 | TGTGCCAGCAGCTTGGCCGGGACAGGGGTCATCGGGGAGCTGTTTTTT | CASSLAGTGVIGELFF
. | few | TRBJ2-5 | TRBV2 | TGTGCCAGCAGCCCTACTGAGACCCAGTACTTC | CASSPTETQYF
. | . | TRBJ2-2 | TRBV4-3 | TGCGCCAGCAGCCGGGTTGGGGCCCCTCCTAACACCGGGGAGCTGTTTTTT | CASSRVGAPPNTGELFF
. | many | TRBJ1-6 | TRBV7-2 | TGTGCCAGCAGCATAAACAGGGTTCCTTCACCCCTCCACTTT | CASSINRVPSPLHF
. | many | TRBJ2-5 | TRBV7-2 | TGTGCCAGCAGCTTAGCGGAGACAAAGATAGAGACCCAGTACTTC | CASSLAETKIETQYF
. | . | TRBJ1-4 | TRBV20-1 | TGCAGTGCTGGGGGGGTTGGCGAAAAACTGTTTTTT | CSAGGVGEKLFF
TRBD1 | . | TRBJ2-7 | TRBV20-1 | TGCAGTGCTGTACCGGGACAGGGTCTCGAGCAGTACTTC | CSAVPGQGLEQYF
TRBD1 | few | TRBJ2-1 | TRBV11-3 | TGTGCCAGCAGCTTAACGACAGGGGTCTACAATGAGCAGTTCTTC | CASSLTTGVYNEQFF
TRBD1 | . | TRBJ2-5 | TRBV4-1 | TGCGCCAGCAGCCAACTTGGGACAGGGCACCAAGAGACCCAGTACTTC | CASSQLGTGHQETQYF